This TCR beta chain originates from a study of T cells in Graves' hyperthyroidism and ophthalmopathy. Regarding the study as a whole: Within blood appeared most thyroid clonotypes that had expanded above 0.001.

A note on this clonotype: No antigen is known for it.

Germline V lookup: CDR1 SGHTA, CDR2 FQGNSA. V lost 5 bases and J lost 2; bases outside the gene matches: 15. The CDR3 has 17 residues. TCR beta CDR3 region amplification was performed from RNA transcripts. First-round RT-PCR targeting the TCR CDR3 was performed with the HTBI primer set. TCRdb redid the calling of the multiplex PCR reads with MiXCR, one entry per CDR3 protein. The repertoire consists of about 640,000 distinct CDR3 sequences, with roughly 20% occurring once and the leading ten covering around a third. PBMCs came from about 10 ml fresh peripheral blood. The material sequenced was blood. This chain connects TRBV7-2 to TRBJ2-7, with 7 bases that match TRBD1. This receptor was obtained from a man aged 25-40 years with Graves' ophthalmopathy. The chain's CDR3 is CASSPRAGLTGAYEQYF. The CDR3 coding sequence is TGTGCCAGCAGCCCAAGGGCTGGCTTAACAGGGGCCTACGAGCAGTACTTC. Filled out from reference TRBV7-2 and TRBJ2-7, the complete variable domain reads GAGVSQSPSNKVTEKGKDVELRCDPISGHTALYWYRQSLGQGLEFLIYFQGNSAPDKSGLPSDRFSAERTGGSVSTLTIQRTQQEDSAVYLCASSPRAGLTGAYEQYFGPGTRLTVT.